The clone carrying this T cell receptor (beta chain) has a handful of counts. Its antigen is undetermined. The length of the CDR3 is 16 residues. Unmatched junction bases numbered 4, after V lost 2 bases and J lost 2 bases. CDR1 LGHNA and CDR2 YNFKEQ come from the germline V gene. These data come from a study of T-cell memory formation after mild COVID-19. For the study at large: TCR clusters showed largely donor specificity. Study-level findings and limits: Later expanders leaned CD4+, whereas day 15 to 85 contracting clones were balanced CD4/CD8.

In TCRdb, the 5' RACE reads were re-called with MiXCR into one record per CDR3 protein. The sample comprises roughly 200,000 distinct CDR3 sequences, around 18% of which are singletons, and 2.4% rests with the top ten. The chain is built from TRBV4-2 and TRBJ2-5, with TRBD2 identical over 11 bases. Sequenced input: PBMCs or a T cell subset sorted from them (not recorded which). The receptor was isolated from an adult woman who had mild COVID-19 (a few samples of this study predate the infection). Cell type and time point are not known. This CDR3 is CASSQPWTSGQETQYF. For the CDR3, the DNA is TGTGCCAGCAGCCAACCTTGGACTAGCGGGCAAGAGACCCAGTACTTC.